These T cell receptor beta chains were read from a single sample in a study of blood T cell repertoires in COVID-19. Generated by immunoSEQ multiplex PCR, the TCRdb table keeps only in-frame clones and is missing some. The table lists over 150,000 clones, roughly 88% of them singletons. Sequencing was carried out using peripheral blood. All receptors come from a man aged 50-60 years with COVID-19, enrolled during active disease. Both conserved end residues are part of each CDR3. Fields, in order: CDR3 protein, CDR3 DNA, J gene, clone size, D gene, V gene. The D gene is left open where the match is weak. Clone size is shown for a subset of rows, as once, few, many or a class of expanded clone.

CASSLLTRGYTF | TGTGCCAGCAGTTTGCTCACGAGGGGCTACACCTTC | TRBJ1-2 | - | - | TRBV28
CASSFPGLTSGANVLTF | TGTGCCAGCAGTTTCCCGGGACTGACCTCTGGGGCCAACGTCCTGACTTTC | TRBJ2-6 | - | - | TRBV28
CASSGTGEVDTQYF | TGTGCCAGCAGCGGGACAGGGGAGGTAGATACGCAGTATTTT | TRBJ2-3 | - | TRBD1 | TRBV2
CASSQAKDNEQFF | TGTGCCAGCAGCCAGGCAAAGGACAATGAGCAGTTCTTC | TRBJ2-1 | few | - | TRBV7-3
CASSQDLYISYEQYF | TGTGCCAGCAGCCAAGATCTTTACATCTCCTACGAGCAGTACTTC | TRBJ2-7 | once | - | TRBV3-1/TRBV3-2
CASSHQYTEAFF | TGTGCCAGCAGCCACCAGTATACTGAAGCTTTCTTT | TRBJ1-1 | - | - | TRBV7-2
CASSLSPGTRTYEQYF | TGTGCCAGCAGCTTGTCCCCCGGGACACGGACCTACGAGCAGTACTTC | TRBJ2-7 | - | - | TRBV5-6
CASSLRSSYNEQFF | TGTGCCAGCAGCCTGAGGAGCTCCTACAATGAGCAGTTCTTC | TRBJ2-1 | - | - | TRBV13
CASSPPGLSRDTQYF | TGTGCCAGCTCACCCCCGGGACTATCCCGGGATACGCAGTATTTT | TRBJ2-3 | - | TRBD2 | TRBV18
CASSILTPGQADEQFF | TGTGCCAGTAGCATACTAACGCCGGGACAGGCGGATGAGCAGTTCTTC | TRBJ2-1 | once | TRBD1 | TRBV19
CASSPQGTPNEKLFF | TGTGCCAGCTCACCACAGGGGACACCTAATGAAAAACTGTTTTTT | TRBJ1-4 | - | - | TRBV18
CASRHRNTGELFF | TGTGCCAGTCGCCACAGGAACACCGGGGAGCTGTTTTTT | TRBJ2-2 | - | - | TRBV19
CASSPGGVSEAFF | TGCGCCAGCAGCCCTGGAGGAGTCTCCGAAGCTTTCTTT | TRBJ1-1 | - | - | TRBV5-1
CASSGTGGGYEQYF | TGTGCCAGCTCCGGGACAGGGGGCGGCTACGAGCAGTACTTC | TRBJ2-7 | - | TRBD1 | TRBV18